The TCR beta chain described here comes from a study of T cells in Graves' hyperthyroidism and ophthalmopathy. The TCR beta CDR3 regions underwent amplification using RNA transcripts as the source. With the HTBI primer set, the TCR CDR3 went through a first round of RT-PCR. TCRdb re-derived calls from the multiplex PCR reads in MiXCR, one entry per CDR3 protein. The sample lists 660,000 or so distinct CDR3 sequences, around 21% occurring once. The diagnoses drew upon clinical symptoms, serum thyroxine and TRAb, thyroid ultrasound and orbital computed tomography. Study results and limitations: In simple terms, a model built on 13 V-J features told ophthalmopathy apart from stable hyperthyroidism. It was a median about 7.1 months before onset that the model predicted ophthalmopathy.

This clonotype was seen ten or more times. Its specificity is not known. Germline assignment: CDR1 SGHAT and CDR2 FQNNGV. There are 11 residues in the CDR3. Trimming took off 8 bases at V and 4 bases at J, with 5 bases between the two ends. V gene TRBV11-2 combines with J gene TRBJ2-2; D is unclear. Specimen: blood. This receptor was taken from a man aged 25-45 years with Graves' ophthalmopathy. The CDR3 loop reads CASVGTGELFF. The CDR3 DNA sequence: TGTGCCAGCGTTGGCACCGGGGAGCTGTTTTTT.